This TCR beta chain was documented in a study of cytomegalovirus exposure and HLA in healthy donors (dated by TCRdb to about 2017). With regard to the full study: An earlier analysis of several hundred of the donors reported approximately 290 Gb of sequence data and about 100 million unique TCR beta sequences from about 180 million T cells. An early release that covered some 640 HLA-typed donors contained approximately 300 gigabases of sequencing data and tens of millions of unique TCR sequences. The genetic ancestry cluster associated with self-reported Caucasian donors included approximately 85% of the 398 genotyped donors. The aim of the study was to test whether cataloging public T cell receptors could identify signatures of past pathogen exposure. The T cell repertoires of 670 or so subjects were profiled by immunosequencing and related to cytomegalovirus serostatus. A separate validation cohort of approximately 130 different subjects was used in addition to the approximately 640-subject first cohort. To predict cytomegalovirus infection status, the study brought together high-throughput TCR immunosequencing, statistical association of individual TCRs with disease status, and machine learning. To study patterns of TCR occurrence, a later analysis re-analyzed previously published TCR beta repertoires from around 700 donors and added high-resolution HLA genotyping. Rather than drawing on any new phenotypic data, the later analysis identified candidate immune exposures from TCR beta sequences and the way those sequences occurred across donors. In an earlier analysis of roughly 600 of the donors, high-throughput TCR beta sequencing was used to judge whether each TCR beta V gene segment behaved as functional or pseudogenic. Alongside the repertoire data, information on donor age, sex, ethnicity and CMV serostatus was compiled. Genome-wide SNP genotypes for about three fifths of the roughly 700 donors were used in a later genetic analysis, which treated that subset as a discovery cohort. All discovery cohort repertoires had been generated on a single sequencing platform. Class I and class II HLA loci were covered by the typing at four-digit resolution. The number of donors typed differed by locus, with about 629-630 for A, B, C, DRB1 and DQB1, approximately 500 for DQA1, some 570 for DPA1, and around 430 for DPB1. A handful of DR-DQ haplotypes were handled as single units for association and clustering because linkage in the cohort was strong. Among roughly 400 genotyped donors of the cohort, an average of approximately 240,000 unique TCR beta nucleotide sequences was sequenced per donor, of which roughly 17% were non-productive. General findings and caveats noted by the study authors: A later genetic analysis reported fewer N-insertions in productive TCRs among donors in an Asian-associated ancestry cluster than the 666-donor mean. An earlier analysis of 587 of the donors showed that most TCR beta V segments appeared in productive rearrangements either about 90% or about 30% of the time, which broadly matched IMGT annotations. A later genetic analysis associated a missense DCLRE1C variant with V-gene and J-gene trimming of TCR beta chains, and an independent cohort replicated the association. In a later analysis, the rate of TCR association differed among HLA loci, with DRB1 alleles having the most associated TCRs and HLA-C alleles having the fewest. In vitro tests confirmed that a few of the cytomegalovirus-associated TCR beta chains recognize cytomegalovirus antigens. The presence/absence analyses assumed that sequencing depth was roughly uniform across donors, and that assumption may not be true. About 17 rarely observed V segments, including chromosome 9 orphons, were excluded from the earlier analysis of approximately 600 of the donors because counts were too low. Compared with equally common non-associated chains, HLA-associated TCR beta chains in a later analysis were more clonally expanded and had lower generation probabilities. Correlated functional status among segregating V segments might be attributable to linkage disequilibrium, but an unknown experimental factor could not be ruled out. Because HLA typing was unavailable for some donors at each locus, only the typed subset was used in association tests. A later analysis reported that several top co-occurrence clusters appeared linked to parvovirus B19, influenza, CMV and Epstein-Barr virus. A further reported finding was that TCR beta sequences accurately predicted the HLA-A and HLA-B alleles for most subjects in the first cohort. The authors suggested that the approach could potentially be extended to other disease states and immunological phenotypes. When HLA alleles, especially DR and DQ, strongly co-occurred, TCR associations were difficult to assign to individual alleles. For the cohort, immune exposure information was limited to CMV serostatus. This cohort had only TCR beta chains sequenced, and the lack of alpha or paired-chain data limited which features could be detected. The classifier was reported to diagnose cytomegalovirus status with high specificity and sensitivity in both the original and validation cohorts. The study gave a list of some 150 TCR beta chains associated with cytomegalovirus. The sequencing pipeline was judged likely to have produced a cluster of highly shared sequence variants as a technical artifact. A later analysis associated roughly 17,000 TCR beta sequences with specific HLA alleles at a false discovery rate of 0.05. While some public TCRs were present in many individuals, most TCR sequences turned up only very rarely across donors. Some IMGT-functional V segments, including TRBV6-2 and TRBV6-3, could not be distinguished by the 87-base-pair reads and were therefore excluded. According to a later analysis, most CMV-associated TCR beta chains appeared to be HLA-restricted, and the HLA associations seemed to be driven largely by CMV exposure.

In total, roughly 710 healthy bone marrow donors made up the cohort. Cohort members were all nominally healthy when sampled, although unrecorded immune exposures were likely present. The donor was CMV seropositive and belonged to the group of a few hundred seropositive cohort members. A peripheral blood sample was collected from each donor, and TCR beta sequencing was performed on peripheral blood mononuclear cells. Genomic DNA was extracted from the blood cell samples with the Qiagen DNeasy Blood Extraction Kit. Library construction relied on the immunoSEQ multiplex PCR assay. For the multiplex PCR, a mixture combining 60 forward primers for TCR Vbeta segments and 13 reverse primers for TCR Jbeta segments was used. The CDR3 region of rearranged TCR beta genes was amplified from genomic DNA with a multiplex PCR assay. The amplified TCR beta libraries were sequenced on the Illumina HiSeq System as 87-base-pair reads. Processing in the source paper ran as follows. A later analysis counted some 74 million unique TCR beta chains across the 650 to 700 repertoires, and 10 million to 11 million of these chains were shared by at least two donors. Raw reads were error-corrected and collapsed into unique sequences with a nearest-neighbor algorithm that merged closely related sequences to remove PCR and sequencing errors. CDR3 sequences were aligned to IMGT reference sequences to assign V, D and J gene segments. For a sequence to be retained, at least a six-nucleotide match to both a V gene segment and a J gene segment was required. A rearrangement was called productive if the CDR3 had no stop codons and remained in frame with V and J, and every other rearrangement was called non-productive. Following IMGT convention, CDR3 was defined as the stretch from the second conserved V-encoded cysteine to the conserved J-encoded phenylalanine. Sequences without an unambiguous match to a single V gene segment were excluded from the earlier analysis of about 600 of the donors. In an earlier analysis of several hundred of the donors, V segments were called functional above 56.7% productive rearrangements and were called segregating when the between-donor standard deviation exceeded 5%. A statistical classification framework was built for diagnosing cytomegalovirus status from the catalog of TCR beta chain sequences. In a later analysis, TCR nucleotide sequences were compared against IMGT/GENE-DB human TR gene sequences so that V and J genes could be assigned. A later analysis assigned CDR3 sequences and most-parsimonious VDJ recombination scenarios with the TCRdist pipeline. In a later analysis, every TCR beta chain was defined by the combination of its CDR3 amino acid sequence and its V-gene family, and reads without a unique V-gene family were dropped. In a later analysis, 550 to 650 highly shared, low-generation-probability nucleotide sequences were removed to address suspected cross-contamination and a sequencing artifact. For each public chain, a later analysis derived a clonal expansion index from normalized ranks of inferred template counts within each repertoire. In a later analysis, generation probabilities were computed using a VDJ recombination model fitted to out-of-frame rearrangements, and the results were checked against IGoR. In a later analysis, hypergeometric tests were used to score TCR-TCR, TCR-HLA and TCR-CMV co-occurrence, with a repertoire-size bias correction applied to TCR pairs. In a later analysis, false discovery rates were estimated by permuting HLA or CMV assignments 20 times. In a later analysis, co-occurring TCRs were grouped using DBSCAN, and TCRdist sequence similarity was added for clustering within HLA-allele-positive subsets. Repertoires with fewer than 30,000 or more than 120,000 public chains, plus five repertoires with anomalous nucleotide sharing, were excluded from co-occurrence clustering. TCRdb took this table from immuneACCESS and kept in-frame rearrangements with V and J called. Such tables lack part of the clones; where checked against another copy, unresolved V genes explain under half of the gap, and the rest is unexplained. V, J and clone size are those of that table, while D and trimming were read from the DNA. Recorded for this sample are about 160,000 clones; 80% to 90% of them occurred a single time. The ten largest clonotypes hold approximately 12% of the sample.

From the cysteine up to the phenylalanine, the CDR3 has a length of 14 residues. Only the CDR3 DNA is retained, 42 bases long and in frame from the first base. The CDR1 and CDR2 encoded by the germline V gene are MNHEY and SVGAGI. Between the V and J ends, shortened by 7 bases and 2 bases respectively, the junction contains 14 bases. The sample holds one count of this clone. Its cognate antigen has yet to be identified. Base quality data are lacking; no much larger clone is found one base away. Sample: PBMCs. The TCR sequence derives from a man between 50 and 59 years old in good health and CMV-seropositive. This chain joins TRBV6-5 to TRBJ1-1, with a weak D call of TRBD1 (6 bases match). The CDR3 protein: CASTQGPKNTEAFF. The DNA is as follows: TGTGCCAGCACCCAGGGGCCGAAAAACACTGAAGCTTTCTTT.